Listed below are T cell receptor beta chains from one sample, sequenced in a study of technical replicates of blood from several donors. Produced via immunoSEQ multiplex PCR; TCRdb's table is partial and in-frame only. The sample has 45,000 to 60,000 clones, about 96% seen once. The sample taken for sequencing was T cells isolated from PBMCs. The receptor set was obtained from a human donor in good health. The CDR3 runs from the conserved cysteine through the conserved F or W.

cdr3_aa: CASRTSGKSDTQYF; v_call: TRBV28
cdr3_aa: CSARERGQQFF; v_call: TRBV20-1
cdr3_aa: CATSRDRGYEQYF; v_call: TRBV15
cdr3_aa: CASKRTGVSTDTQYF; v_call: TRBV6-5
cdr3_aa: CASSYQGVETQYF; v_call: TRBV19
cdr3_aa: CASRGDSSYEQYF; v_call: TRBV6-1
cdr3_aa: CASSLDLGAMGKLFF; v_call: TRBV11-2
cdr3_aa: CASSSGQAGETQYF; v_call: TRBV27
cdr3_aa: CASSSRTGQDIQYF; v_call: TRBV6-6
cdr3_aa: CASSFWPTGPNEKLFF; v_call: TRBV5-8
cdr3_aa: CATQREGMNTEAFF; v_call: TRBV5-1
cdr3_aa: CASSEGPGRANYGYTF; v_call: TRBV6-1
cdr3_aa: CAISEDRGRQPQHF; v_call: TRBV10-3
cdr3_aa: CASSHPLQGRHTEAFF; v_call: TRBV4-1
cdr3_aa: CASRTSGRGNEQFF; v_call: TRBV5-6
cdr3_aa: CSVEEGAYEQYF; v_call: TRBV29-1
cdr3_aa: CASSYGRQETQYF; v_call: TRBV6-5
cdr3_aa: CASSELQGAGQPQHF; v_call: TRBV28
cdr3_aa: CASSEGTGVEAFF; v_call: TRBV25-1
cdr3_aa: CASNPQKAGELFF; v_call: TRBV2
cdr3_aa: CASSLHQGAGELFF; v_call: TRBV11-2
cdr3_aa: CASSLALNEQFF; v_call: TRBV28
cdr3_aa: CASSLIQGPEAFF; v_call: TRBV27
cdr3_aa: CASAIHDRGYGYTF; v_call: TRBV27
cdr3_aa: CASSLSGYSGREQYF; v_call: TRBV7-2
cdr3_aa: CASSSSSGQTYEQYF; v_call: TRBV5-6
cdr3_aa: CASSPGGTGELFF; v_call: TRBV9
cdr3_aa: CASSRLAGGPYEQYF; v_call: TRBV4-1
cdr3_aa: CASSVPPGGGANVLTF; v_call: TRBV9
cdr3_aa: CASRMTGGTNTEAFF; v_call: TRBV19
cdr3_aa: CASSENGPGEQYF; v_call: TRBV2
cdr3_aa: CASSSQGHLRVYEQYF; v_call: TRBV5-4
cdr3_aa: CASSAGLGTYNEQFF; v_call: TRBV11-3